The clone carrying this T cell receptor (beta chain) was detected once. The record originates from a study of blood T cell repertoires in COVID-19. The CDR3 is made up of 15 amino acids. Germline loops: CDR1 SGHVS, CDR2 FNYEAQ. With 1 base removed from V and 0 bases from J, the gap between germline ends came to 7 bases. TCRdb's copy holds only in-frame clones and misses some; the assay was immunoSEQ multiplex PCR. The sample lists 70,000 to 85,000 clones, around 80% occurring once. The clonotype originates from an elderly man with active or convalescent COVID-19. What was sequenced was peripheral blood. V gene TRBV7-6 combines with J gene TRBJ1-3; D is uncertain. The CDR3 here is CASSLGSGSGNTIYF. In DNA form, the CDR3 reads TGTGCCAGCAGCTTAGGGTCGGGCTCTGGAAACACCATATATTTT.